These 23 T cell receptor beta chains share one sample of origin, sequenced in a study of CD8+ T cells in alopecia areata. Following RNA extraction, reverse transcription yielded cDNA that acted as the sequencing template. Profiling relied on immunoSEQ multiplex PCR, and the TCRdb table lists in-frame clones only, not all of them. The data show roughly 130,000 clones, around three fifths seen once. Sequencing was performed on CD4+ T cells sorted from blood, taken at week 0. Receptor source: a human donor with alopecia areata.

This clone was picked up a small number of times. The chain is built from TRBV29-1 and TRBJ2-3; D gene ambiguous. V lost 2 bases and J 2 bases, leaving 11 bases between the germline ends. This CDR3 has 14 amino acids. Germline V gene lookup returns CDR1 SQVTM and CDR2 ANQGSEA. The CDR3 sequence: CSVEPPSHTDTQYF. The CDR3 DNA follows: TGCAGCGTTGAACCCCCGTCCCACACAGATACGCAGTATTTT.

The chain is built from TRBV7-7 and TRBJ2-5, with 10 positions matching TRBD1. CDR3 length equals 14 residues. The J segment lost 5 bases and the V segment lost 5 bases, leaving 5 bases of the junction unmatched. Germline-derived CDR1 and CDR2 are SSHAT and FNYEAQ (reference sequence). The CDR3 is CASSADRGRETQYF. For the CDR3, the DNA is TGTGCCAGCAGCGCGGACAGGGGGAGGGAGACCCAGTACTTC.

The rearrangement uses TRBV28 and TRBJ2-7; tentatively, D is TRBD1 (5 bases). Trimming pared 5 bases from V and 2 bases from J, leaving 7 bases between. This CDR3 is 12 amino acids long. The germline V gene encodes CDR1 MDHEN and CDR2 SYDVKM. The CDR3 DNA sequence: TGTGCCAGCAGTACCAGGGCCTACGAGCAGTACTTC. Encoded protein: CASSTRAYEQYF.

The chain employs TRBV5-1 and TRBJ2-2; D may be TRBD2 (6 bases). The ends were cut back, 0 bases at V and 0 bases at J, with 12 bases in the middle. This CDR3 region has 17 residues. Looked up from germline, CDR1 is SGHRS and CDR2 is YFSETQ. The CDR3: CASSLGGGGTNTGELFF. The CDR3 DNA sequence: TGCGCCAGCAGCTTGGGAGGCGGCGGGACGAACACCGGGGAGCTGTTTTTT.

This clone showed up just a few times. The chain joins TRBV7-9 to TRBJ2-7, with no clear D. The CDR3 loop spans 13 amino acids. Germline V gives CDR1 SEHNR, CDR2 FQNEAQ (reference sequence). Trimming pared 7 bases from V and 1 base from J, leaving 11 bases between. The CDR3 sequence is CASTSIRSYEQYF. The CDR3 DNA reads TGTGCCAGCACCTCTATACGGTCCTACGAGCAGTACTTC.

This chain connects TRBV23-1 to TRBJ1-2; 10 bases are shared with TRBD1. Being an ORF, TRBV23-1 has a function that is uncertain. The CDR3 extends over 16 amino acids. Trimming cost V 9 bases and J 7 bases; bases outside gene matches: 17. CDR3 amino acids: CARWSAGRGQGGGYTF. CDR3 coding DNA: TGCGCCAGATGGTCAGCCGGACGAGGACAGGGGGGTGGCTACACCTTC.

This chain links TRBV7-3 with TRBJ2-1, with 9 nucleotides matching TRBD2. This CDR3 is built from 20 residues. The germline CDR1 and CDR2 sequences are SGHTA and FQGTGA. Trimming cost V 5 bases and J 0 bases; bases outside gene matches: 17. The CDR3, as DNA: TGTGCCAGCAGCGGAACCCAAACTAGCGGGTATGTGGGCTCCTACAATGAGCAGTTCTTC. It codes for CASSGTQTSGYVGSYNEQFF.

The V gene is TRBV30, the J gene TRBJ1-5; D is uncertain. The length of the CDR3 is 13 residues. Germline V lookup: CDR1 GTSNPN, CDR2 SVGIG (reference sequence). Trimming shortened V by 1 base and J by 1 base, and 5 bases separated the two germline ends. The CDR3, as DNA: TGTGCCTGGAGTGGGCAGAGCAATCAGCCCCAGCATTTT. It translates to CAWSGQSNQPQHF.

The chain employs TRBV6-5 and TRBJ2-1; 7 bases are a match to TRBD2. Germline assignment: CDR1 MNHEY and CDR2 SVGAGI. This CDR3 contains 14 residues. Trimming at V came to 0 bases and at J to 9 bases, leaving 5 bases not matched to a gene. CDR3 loop: CASSYSLWEGEQFF. The CDR3 DNA reads TGTGCCAGCAGTTACTCCCTCTGGGAGGGTGAGCAGTTCTTC.

This chain links TRBV11-2 with TRBJ1-3; tentative D call: TRBD1 (6 bases). Germline CDR1 and CDR2: SGHAT and FQNNGV. CDR3 length equals 15 residues. The V gene lost 5 bases and the J gene lost 2 bases, with 13 bases spanning the gap. DNA for the CDR3: TGTGCCAGCAGCCTACAGGGAGGAACTGGAAACACCATATATTTT. It encodes CASSLQGGTGNTIYF.

The rearrangement uses TRBV6-1 and TRBJ2-1; no clear D. Germline V CDR1 and CDR2: MNHNS, SASEGT. CDR3 length: 15 amino acids. V was shortened by 1 base and J by 0 bases, with 7 bases between the two germline ends. This CDR3 reads CASSEDPRSYNEQFF. In DNA form, the CDR3 reads TGTGCCAGCAGTGAAGATCCCCGCTCCTACAATGAGCAGTTCTTC.

The chain recombines TRBV5-1 with TRBJ2-2; no clear D gene. Trimming removed 2 bases at V and 6 bases at J, with 11 bases between. Germline V CDR1 and CDR2: SGHRS, YFSETQ. The length of the CDR3 is 14 residues. CDR3 residues: CASSLNYEAGELFF. As DNA, the CDR3 is TGCGCCAGCAGCTTAAATTATGAGGCCGGGGAGCTGTTTTTT. The variable domain in full, with the rest retrieved from reference TRBV5-1 and TRBJ2-2, is KAGVTQTPRYLIKTRGQQVTLSCSPISGHRSVSWYQQTPGQGLQFLFEYFSETQRNKGNFPGRFSGRQFSNSRSEMNVSTLELGDSALYLCASSLNYEAGELFFGEGSRLTVL.

The rearrangement links TRBV7-7 to TRBJ2-5, with a weak D call TRBD1 (5 bases). CDR1 is SSHAT and CDR2 is FNYEAQ in the germline V gene (reference sequence). Trimming stripped 1 base from V and 5 bases from J, with 20 bases between. The CDR3 spans 17 residues. The CDR3 is CASSLEVSAGHGETQYF. The DNA of the CDR3 is TGTGCCAGCAGCTTAGAGGTCTCGGCAGGGCACGGGGAGACCCAGTACTTC.

The chain links TRBV14 to TRBJ2-7; no clear D gene. Germline V gene lookup returns CDR1 SGHDN and CDR2 FVKESK. Deletions cut 2 bases from V and 0 bases from J, with 14 bases between. The CDR3 sequence is 16 residues long. This CDR3 reads CASSQKFGISSYEQYF. The CDR3 region has the DNA TGTGCCAGCAGCCAAAAATTCGGCATTAGCTCCTACGAGCAGTACTTC.

The chain joins TRBV28 to TRBJ1-2; D may be TRBD1 (5 bases). Trimming removed 3 bases at V and 8 bases at J, with 10 bases between. Germline values: CDR1 MDHEN, CDR2 SYDVKM. The length of the CDR3 is 12 residues. The CDR3 region is CASSLGERGYTF. CDR3 DNA: TGTGCCAGCAGTTTGGGGGAACGAGGCTACACCTTC.

The genes are TRBV28 and TRBJ1-1, with unresolved D. The germline V gene has CDR1 MDHEN and CDR2 SYDVKM. V shed 6 bases and J shed 1 base, with 9 bases lying between them. This CDR3 is built from 13 residues. The CDR3: CASSSPANTEAFF. CDR3 DNA sequence: TGTGCCAGCAGCTCCCCAGCGAACACTGAAGCTTTCTTT.

This chain uses TRBV7-9 with TRBJ2-7; 9 positions agree with TRBD1. J gave up 2 bases and V 4 bases, and 0 bases lay outside the gene matches. The CDR3 spans 13 residues. Germline CDR1 SEHNR, CDR2 FQNEAQ (reference sequence). CDR3 DNA: TGTGCCAGCAGCTGGGACAGGGCCTACGAGCAGTACTTC. It encodes CASSWDRAYEQYF.

The chain carries TRBV5-1 and TRBJ1-1; 7 bases agree with TRBD1. The CDR3 contains 15 residues. Trimming removed 0 bases from V and 0 bases from J; junction bases left unmatched: 2. Germline lookup yields CDR1 SGHRS and CDR2 YFSETQ. CDR3 in amino acids: CASSLGQGMNTEAFF. The CDR3 coding sequence is TGCGCCAGCAGCTTGGGACAGGGCATGAACACTGAAGCTTTCTTT.

In this sample, this clone turned up a few times. This chain links TRBV7-9 with TRBJ1-5; D gene ambiguous. The V gene lost 0 bases and the J gene lost 1 base, with 1 base spanning the gap. CDR3 length: 13 residues. CDR1 and CDR2 from the germline V gene are SEHNR and FQNEAQ (reference sequence). CDR3 protein: CASSLASNQPQHF. CDR3 sequence (DNA): TGTGCCAGCAGCTTAGCAAGCAATCAGCCCCAGCATTTT.

CDR3 in DNA: TGCGCCAGCAGCCAAGTTCTGGAGACGGCTATACCCCAGTATTTT. Translating gives CASSQVLETAIPQYF. The chain is built from TRBV4-3 and TRBJ2-3; D is unclear. The V end lost 1 base, the J end lost 12 bases, and 20 bases lay between the germline ends. The V gene's germline CDR1 is LGHNA and CDR2 YSLEER. This CDR3 is built from 15 residues.

The V and J genes are TRBV7-2 and TRBJ1-4, with D perhaps matching TRBD1 (6 bases). The CDR3 is 15 residues long. In germline, CDR1 is SGHTA, CDR2 FQGNSA. Trimming shortened V by 2 bases and J by 8 bases, and 15 bases separated the two germline ends. This CDR3 reads CASSLPSGGGEKLFF. DNA for the CDR3: TGTGCCAGCAGCTTACCGAGCGGGGGCGGAGAAAAACTGTTTTTT.

Note on this clone: This likely reflects a read error, since a far larger clone is one base away. V is TRBV5-1 and J is TRBJ2-7; 10 nucleotides line up with TRBD2. With V trimmed by 4 bases and J by 2 bases, 3 bases remained unmatched. The germline CDR1 and CDR2 sequences are SGHRS and YFSETQ. The CDR3 runs 14 residues. The CDR3 DNA reads as TGCGCCAGCAGCCAAGGGACTAGCGCCTACGAGCAGTACTTC. It is translated as CASSQGTSAYEQYF.

This rearrangement joins TRBV6-1 to TRBJ1-4; 8 bases agree with TRBD1. From germline, CDR1 is MNHNS and CDR2 SASEGT. This CDR3 comprises 16 residues. Germline trimming cut 0 bases from V and 7 bases from J; bases unmatched to any gene: 7. DNA for the CDR3: TGTGCCAGCAGTGAAGCAGGGGGGACAGGAGGTGAAAAACTGTTTTTT. Residues: CASSEAGGTGGEKLFF.